This T cell receptor (beta chain) came from a study of blood T cell repertoires in COVID-19. As for the study in general: The samples span acute and convalescent COVID-19 from the United States, Italy and Spain. Sample material is recorded as cDNA or gDNA derived from T cells, B-cell-depleted T cells, or PBMCs.

The CDR3 spans 17 residues. Per the germline V gene, CDR1 is SGHTA and CDR2 is FQGNSA. V dropped 5 bases and J dropped 1 base, with 21 bases sitting between them. In the authors' workflow: Reference gene primer amplification in the assay estimated nucleated cell counts. The table came from immunoSEQ multiplex PCR; TCRdb's copy has only in-frame clones and leaves some out. V, J and clone size were drawn from that table, and D and trimming were deduced from the DNA. The table has roughly 250,000 clones, around 90% seen once. The sequencing sample was made of peripheral blood. The rearrangement uses TRBV7-2 and TRBJ2-7; D is perhaps TRBD2 (6 bases). The TCR sequence derives from a man in his sixties who had recovered from COVID-19. In DNA form, the CDR3 reads TGTGCCAGCAGCATGCCGTTCCGGGACTTTAGTTCCTACGAGCAGTACTTC. Protein: CASSMPFRDFSSYEQYF.